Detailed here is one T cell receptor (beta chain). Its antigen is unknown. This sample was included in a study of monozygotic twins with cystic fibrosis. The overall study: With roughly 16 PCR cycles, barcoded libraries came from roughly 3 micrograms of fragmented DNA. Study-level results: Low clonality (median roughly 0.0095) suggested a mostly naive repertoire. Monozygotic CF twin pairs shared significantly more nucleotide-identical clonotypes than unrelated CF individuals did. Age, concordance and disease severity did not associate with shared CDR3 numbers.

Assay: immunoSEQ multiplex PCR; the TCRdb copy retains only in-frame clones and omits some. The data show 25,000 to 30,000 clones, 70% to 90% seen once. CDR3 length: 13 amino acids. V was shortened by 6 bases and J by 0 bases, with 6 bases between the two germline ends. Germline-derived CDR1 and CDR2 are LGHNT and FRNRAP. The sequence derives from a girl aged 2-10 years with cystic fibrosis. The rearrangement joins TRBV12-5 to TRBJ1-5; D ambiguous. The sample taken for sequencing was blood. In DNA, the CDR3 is TGTGCTAGTGGCTTTGATAGCAATCAGCCCCAGCATTTT. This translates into CASGFDSNQPQHF. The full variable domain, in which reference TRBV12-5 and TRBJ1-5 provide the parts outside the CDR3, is DARVTQTPRHKVTEMGQEVTMRCQPILGHNTVFWYRQTMMQGLELLAYFRNRAPLDDSGMPKDRFSAEMPDATLATLKIQPSEPRDSAVYFCASGFDSNQPQHFGDGTRLSIL.